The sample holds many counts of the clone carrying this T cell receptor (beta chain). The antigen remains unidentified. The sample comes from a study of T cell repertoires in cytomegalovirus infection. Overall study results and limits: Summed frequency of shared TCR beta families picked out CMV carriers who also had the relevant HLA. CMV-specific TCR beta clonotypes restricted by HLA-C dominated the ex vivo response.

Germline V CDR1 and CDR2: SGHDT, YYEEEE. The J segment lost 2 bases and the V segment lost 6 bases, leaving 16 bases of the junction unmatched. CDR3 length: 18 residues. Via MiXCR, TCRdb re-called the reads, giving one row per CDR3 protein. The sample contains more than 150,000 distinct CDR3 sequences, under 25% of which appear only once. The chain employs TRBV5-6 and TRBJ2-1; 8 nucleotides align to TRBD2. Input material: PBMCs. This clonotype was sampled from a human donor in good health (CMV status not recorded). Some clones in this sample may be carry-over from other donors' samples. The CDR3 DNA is TGTGCCAGCACCTCTCGCGCGGCGGGGGGCCTTCCCTACAATGAGCAGTTCTTC. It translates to CASTSRAAGGLPYNEQFF.